A selection of T cell receptor beta chains follows, all from one sample in a study of prognosis after radiotherapy for stage I lung cancer. TCRdb ran MiXCR on the multiplex PCR reads and lists one entry per CDR3 protein. The sample contains over 13,000 distinct CDR3 sequences, 30% of which appear only once. The specimen comprised PBMCs, sampled before or after stereotactic body radiation therapy (not recorded which). Every receptor here comes from a donor older than 45 with non-small cell lung cancer. Both conserved end residues are part of each CDR3. A D gene is named only where the DNA matches it firmly. Part of the rows lack a size; the others show once, few, many or a class for expanded clones.

d_call,j_call,v_call,clone_size,cdr3_aa,cdr3_nt
TRBD2,TRBJ2-7,TRBV20-1,many,CSADPAGGGVYEQYF,TGCAGTGCCGACCCCGCCGGGGGGGGCGTCTACGAGCAGTACTTC
-,TRBJ2-5,TRBV12-3/TRBV12-4,many,CASMGLGETQYF,TGTGCCAGCATGGGGTTAGGAGAGACCCAGTACTTC
TRBD2,TRBJ2-2,TRBV2,-,CASSELIAGDTGELFF,TGTGCCAGCAGTGAACTGATAGCGGGGGACACCGGGGAGCTGTTTTTT
TRBD1,TRBJ1-4,TRBV19,many,CASNPGQGLEKLFF,TGTGCCAGTAACCCGGGACAGGGGCTCGAAAAACTGTTTTTT
-,TRBJ1-6,TRBV2,-,CAAQESYNSPLHF,TGTGCAGCTCAGGAATCCTATAATTCACCCCTCCACTTT
-,TRBJ1-3,TRBV5-4,many,CASSLEPGPSGNTIYF,TGTGCCAGCAGCTTAGAACCGGGCCCTTCTGGAAACACCATATATTTT
TRBD2,TRBJ2-7,TRBV25-1,many,CASSELGGTYEQYF,TGTGCCAGCAGTGAACTGGGAGGGACCTACGAGCAGTACTTC
-,TRBJ2-7,TRBV11-2,-,CASSLASEAPRSNEQYF,TGTGCCAGCAGCTTAGCGTCTGAGGCTCCACGGTCCAACGAGCAGTACTTC
TRBD1,TRBJ2-2,TRBV28,once,CVNLRTGNTGELFF,TGTGTCAACTTAAGGACAGGGAACACCGGGGAGCTGTTTTTT
-,TRBJ1-1,TRBV28,many,CASSLYSLGSGGTEAFF,TGTGCCAGCAGTTTATATAGTCTCGGGTCGGGAGGGACTGAAGCTTTCTTT
-,TRBJ1-4,TRBV18,many,CASSRVQGTTNEKLFF,TGTGCCAGCTCACGGGTACAGGGCACAACTAATGAAAAACTGTTTTTT
-,TRBJ1-2,TRBV20-1,medium-sized,CSAREGRGRYGYTF,TGCAGTGCTAGAGAGGGTAGGGGAAGGTATGGCTACACCTTC
-,TRBJ1-2,TRBV12-3/TRBV12-4,medium-sized,CASSNGRTEGYYTF,TGTGCCAGCAGCAACGGCCGGACAGAAGGGTACTACACCTTC
-,TRBJ2-1,TRBV20-1,many,CSATLPLAGDNEQFF,TGCAGTGCTACCCTACCTCTAGCTGGCGACAATGAGCAGTTCTTC
-,TRBJ2-2,TRBV19,many,CASSAIAANTGELFF,TGTGCCAGTAGTGCGATAGCGGCGAACACCGGGGAGCTGTTTTTT
-,TRBJ1-6,TRBV5-1,medium-sized,CASSLTGANSPLHF,TGCGCCAGCAGCTTGACAGGAGCCAATTCACCCCTCCACTTT
-,TRBJ1-1,TRBV28,many,CASSFQGPNTEAFF,TGTGCCAGCAGTTTCCAGGGTCCGAACACTGAAGCTTTCTTT
TRBD2,TRBJ2-1,TRBV9,many,CASSVALPSGTVYNEQFF,TGTGCCAGCAGCGTAGCCCTCCCTAGCGGGACCGTCTACAATGAGCAGTTCTTC
-,TRBJ2-3,TRBV10-1,-,CASSEGVRNYF,TGCGCCAGCAGTGAGGGAGTACGTAATTATTTT
-,TRBJ2-3,TRBV20-1,-,CSARGWTDKQYF,TGCAGTGCTAGAGGATGGACGGATAAGCAGTATTTT
TRBD2,TRBJ2-3,TRBV7-9,many,CASSRDAAGAADTQYF,TGTGCCAGCAGCCGAGACGCAGCGGGAGCGGCAGATACGCAGTATTTT
TRBD2,TRBJ2-1,TRBV6-2/TRBV6-3,-,CASSLRGGSGTSYNGQFF,TGTGCCAGCAGTCTAAGGGGAGGTAGCGGGACGTCCTACAATGGTCAGTTCTTC
TRBD1,TRBJ2-7,TRBV30,many,CAWNKRRQGYEQYF,TGTGCCTGGAATAAGAGGAGACAGGGCTACGAGCAGTACTTC
TRBD2,TRBJ2-7,TRBV3-1,many,CASSQGGGGSYEQYF,TGTGCCAGCAGCCAAGGTGGGGGGGGCTCCTACGAGCAGTACTTC
-,TRBJ2-1,TRBV20-1,many,CSAPPLFEGVYNEQFF,TGCAGTGCCCCGCCCCTCTTCGAGGGGGTTTACAATGAGCAGTTCTTC
TRBD2,TRBJ2-2,TRBV28,medium-sized,CASTSRVAGTNGVAGELFF,TGTGCCAGCACCTCGCGGGTAGCGGGGACAAATGGGGTCGCCGGGGAGCTGTTTTTT
TRBD2,TRBJ2-3,TRBV12-3/TRBV12-4,medium-sized,CASSPVTSETDTQYF,TGTGCCAGCAGCCCAGTGACTAGCGAGACAGATACGCAGTATTTT
TRBD1,TRBJ1-6,TRBV9,many,CASSLRDSLVSPLHF,TGTGCCAGCAGCCTCCGGGACAGCCTAGTTTCACCCCTCCACTTT
-,TRBJ1-6,TRBV7-2,many,CASGGGLSLHF,TGTGCCAGCGGGGGGGGGCTGTCCCTCCACTTT
TRBD1,TRBJ1-3,TRBV20-1,medium-sized,CSAVRQGAIGNTIYF,TGCAGTGCTGTACGACAGGGGGCTATTGGAAACACCATATATTTT
TRBD2,TRBJ2-1,TRBV6-6,medium-sized,CASSYSGLAGVYNEQFF,TGTGCCAGCAGTTACTCGGGACTAGCGGGAGTCTACAATGAGCAGTTCTTC
-,TRBJ2-1,TRBV7-8,many,CASSLRRGPNNEQFF,TGTGCCAGCAGCTTAAGGAGGGGGCCGAACAATGAGCAGTTCTTC
TRBD2,TRBJ2-7,TRBV12-3/TRBV12-4,-,CASTLAGSSYEQYF,TGTGCCAGCACTCTAGCGGGGAGCTCCTACGAGCAGTACTTC
TRBD1,TRBJ2-7,TRBV27,medium-sized,CASSLGQGYYEQYF,TGTGCCAGCAGTTTGGGACAGGGCTACTACGAGCAGTACTTC
-,TRBJ1-2,TRBV20-1,many,CSASGIGDNYGYTF,TGCAGTGCTAGTGGAATAGGGGATAACTATGGCTACACCTTC
-,TRBJ2-5,TRBV30,many,CAWSVIQRRETQYF,TGTGCCTGGAGTGTAATCCAGAGGCGAGAGACCCAGTACTTC
TRBD1,TRBJ2-4,TRBV4-1,many,CASSQGNSGGNQYF,TGCGCCAGCAGCCAAGGGAATTCAGGGGGAAATCAGTACTTC
TRBD2,TRBJ2-1,TRBV27,medium-sized,CASSLFWLAGGTNEQFF,TGTGCCAGCAGTTTATTCTGGCTAGCGGGAGGAACCAATGAGCAGTTCTTC
-,TRBJ2-3,TRBV19,many,CASSLQSDTQYF,TGTGCCAGTAGTCTGCAGTCAGATACGCAGTATTTT
-,TRBJ1-1,TRBV7-9,many,CASSETGQNTEAFF,TGTGCCAGCAGCGAAACGGGACAGAACACTGAAGCTTTCTTT
-,TRBJ1-2,TRBV28,-,CASNSKMCGYTF,TGTGCCAGCAACTCTAAAATGTGCGGCTACACCTTC
-,TRBJ2-2,TRBV18,many,CASSSADRIGELFF,TGTGCCAGCTCATCCGCGGACCGGATCGGGGAGCTGTTTTTT
-,TRBJ2-3,TRBV6-1,medium-sized,CASSEGRGHTQYF,TGTGCCAGCAGTGAAGGGCGGGGGCATACGCAGTATTTT
-,TRBJ2-4,TRBV10-2,many,CASTVQGAKNIQYF,TGCGCCAGCACAGTGCAGGGGGCCAAAAACATTCAGTACTTC
-,TRBJ1-1,TRBV3-1,many,CASRSQGMDTEAFF,TGTGCCAGCAGGTCACAGGGTATGGACACTGAAGCTTTCTTT
TRBD1,TRBJ1-5,TRBV20-1,many,CSARDRLLSQPQHF,TGCAGTGCCCGGGACAGACTGTTATCCCAGCCCCAGCATTTT
-,TRBJ2-2,TRBV28,medium-sized,CASRLAGELFF,TGTGCCAGCAGACTGGCGGGGGAGCTGTTTTTT
TRBD2,TRBJ2-1,TRBV28,medium-sized,CASSSNPPLAGVNEQFF,TGTGCCAGCAGTTCCAACCCCCCCTTAGCGGGAGTCAATGAGCAGTTCTTC
TRBD2,TRBJ2-1,TRBV18,many,CASSLRAGGSNEQFF,TGTGCCAGCTCACTCCGCGCGGGAGGTTCCAATGAGCAGTTCTTC
TRBD1,TRBJ2-5,TRBV24-1,many,CATSDWDTGTGLETQYF,TGTGCCACCAGTGATTGGGACACCGGGACAGGGTTAGAGACCCAGTACTTC
-,TRBJ1-3,TRBV6-1,medium-sized,CASIRGSGNTIYF,TGTGCCAGCATCAGAGGCTCTGGAAACACCATATATTTT
TRBD1,TRBJ2-1,TRBV18,-,CASSPGQGSYNEQFF,TGTGCCAGCTCACCGGGACAGGGGAGCTACAATGAGCAGTTCTTC
-,TRBJ2-3,TRBV5-1,medium-sized,CASSLGDRPTDTQYF,TGCGCCAGCAGCTTGGGAGACAGGCCCACAGATACGCAGTATTTT
-,TRBJ2-7,TRBV20-1,many,CSARHHRDPAYEQYF,TGCAGTGCTAGGCACCACAGGGACCCTGCCTACGAGCAGTACTTC
-,TRBJ1-2,TRBV5-5,many,CASSGGRRIYGYTF,TGTGCCAGCAGCGGTGGACGGAGAATCTATGGCTACACCTTC